The sequence of this T cell receptor (beta chain) was determined in a study of regulatory T cells in long-lasting Graves disease. General study findings and limits: Between persistent patients, roughly 2,600 public clonotypes were shared, exceeding the 950 to 1,000 shared between new patients.

Construction of the TCR beta libraries employed iRepertoire HTBI primers in conjunction with Arm-PCR of CDR3 regions. In TCRdb, the multiplex PCR reads were re-called with MiXCR into one record per CDR3 protein. Here the sample spans about 290,000 distinct CDR3 sequences, roughly a fifth being singletons. Details on this clonotype: Its antigen is undetermined. A far more abundant clone sits one base away, making this likely a read error.

From germline, CDR1 is MNHNS and CDR2 SASEGT. The CDR3 has 11 amino acids. Time point meaning: persistent/refractory GD, antithyroid drugs over 5 years with positive TRAb. Extracted RNA from PBMCs served as the source of the TCR library. This chain links TRBV6-1 with TRBJ2-7; maybe TRBD1 (6 bases). Specimen: peripheral blood mononuclear cells (PBMCs), collected when the disease was refractory, from a patient treated with antithyroid drugs. The sequence came from a female donor with Graves disease. The CDR3 region is CASSDRDTFTF. The CDR3 DNA is TGTGCCAGCAGCGACCGGGACACCTTCACCTTC.